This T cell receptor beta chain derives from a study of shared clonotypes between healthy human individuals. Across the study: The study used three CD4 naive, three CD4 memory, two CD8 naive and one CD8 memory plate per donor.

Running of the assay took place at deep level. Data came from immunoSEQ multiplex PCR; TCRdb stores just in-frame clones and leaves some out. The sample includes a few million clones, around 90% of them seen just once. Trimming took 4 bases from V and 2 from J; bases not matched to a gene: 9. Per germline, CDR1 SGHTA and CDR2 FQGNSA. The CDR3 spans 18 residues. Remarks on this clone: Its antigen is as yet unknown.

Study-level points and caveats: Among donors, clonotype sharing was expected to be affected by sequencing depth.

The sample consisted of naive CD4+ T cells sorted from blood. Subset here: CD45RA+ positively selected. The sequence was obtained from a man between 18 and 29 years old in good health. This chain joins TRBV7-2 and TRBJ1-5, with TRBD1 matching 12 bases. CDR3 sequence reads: CASSSAGTGGLGNQPQHF. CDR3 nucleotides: TGTGCCAGCAGCTCCGCCGGGACAGGGGGCTTAGGCAATCAGCCCCAGCATTTT. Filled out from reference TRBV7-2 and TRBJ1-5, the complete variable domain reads GAGVSQSPSNKVTEKGKDVELRCDPISGHTALYWYRQSLGQGLEFLIYFQGNSAPDKSGLPSDRFSAERTGGSVSTLTIQRTQQEDSAVYLCASSSAGTGGLGNQPQHFGDGTRLSIL.